The clone carrying this T cell receptor (beta chain) was recorded many times. Its antigen remains unidentified. This specimen belongs to a study of response to subunit inactivated influenza vaccine. Germline V gene lookup returns CDR1 DFQATT and CDR2 SNEGSKA (reference sequence). CDR3 length: 14 residues. The trim removed 6 bases at V and 3 bases at J, leaving 10 bases unmatched. TCRdb reprocessed the RT-PCR reads with MiXCR, giving one entry per CDR3 protein. The sample includes roughly 570,000 distinct CDR3 sequences, under 15% of them seen just once. Study-wide points: Authors suggested each seasonal influenza vaccination recruits few new T cells.

The receptor's source is a man between 50 and 59 years old who received an inactivated influenza vaccine. This material consisted of PBMCs from blood, taken 40 to 50 days after vaccination. V usage is TRBV20-1 and J usage is TRBJ2-5; 7 positions match TRBD2. CDR3 protein: CSASLLAGEETQYF. CDR3 in DNA: TGCAGTGCCTCCCTTCTTGCGGGGGAAGAGACCCAGTACTTC.